This T cell receptor (beta chain) was found in a study of PD-1 blockade in classical Hodgkin lymphoma. Each patient experienced a relapse that followed autologous stem cell transplantation, and brentuximab vedotin exposure varied. There are 14 residues in the CDR3. V lost 2 bases and J 1 base, leaving 8 bases between the germline ends. The V gene's germline CDR1 is MNHEY and CDR2 SVGAGI. Data came from immunoSEQ multiplex PCR; TCRdb stores just in-frame clones and leaves some out. The data contain about 98,000 clones, roughly 90% of them singletons. The chain employs TRBV6-5 and TRBJ1-2, with a possible D match to TRBD1 (6 bases). Sequences were derived from peripheral blood mononuclear cells (PBMCs), sampled at baseline. The receptor was isolated from a human donor with classical Hodgkin lymphoma. CDR3 loop: CASSYGTLNYGYTF. The CDR3 coding sequence is TGTGCCAGCAGTTACGGGACACTTAACTATGGCTACACCTTC.